This TCR beta chain was sequenced in a study of lymphopenia after photon versus proton radiotherapy. Study outcomes and limitations: Relative stability marked proton patients; photon patients lost diversity and naive cells. Better survival with proton therapy was suggested as possible, not demonstrated. Post-nadir diversity loss with photons came from oligoclonal expansion, particularly CD8+ Temra cells.

The table came from immunoSEQ multiplex PCR; TCRdb's copy has only in-frame clones and leaves some out. The table lists about 19,000 clones, about 89% of them singletons, with around 6.5% in the top ten. As to this clone: The target antigen is unknown.

Sequenced here: peripheral blood, sampled from a patient treated with photon-based radiotherapy. This receptor was obtained from a man aged 60-69 years with pancreatic cancer.

CDR3 sequence: CASSSGGGNTEAFF. CDR3 in DNA: TGCGCCAGCAGCTCCGGTGGGGGGAACACTGAAGCTTTCTTT. The V and J genes are TRBV5-1 and TRBJ1-1; D possibly corresponds to TRBD1 (5 bases). Looked up from germline, CDR1 is SGHRS and CDR2 is YFSETQ. V lost 3 bases, J lost 1 base, and 10 bases lay in between. The CDR3 is 14 residues long.